Below, one T cell receptor beta chain is given with its context. The CDR3 loop spans 13 amino acids. Germline-derived CDR1 and CDR2 are SGHVS and FQNEAQ. With 1 base removed from V and 6 bases from J, the gap between germline ends came to 7 bases. These data belong to a study of CD8+CD57+ T cells in acquired aplastic anemia. According to the study, genomic DNA was the template for TCR beta VDJ and CDR3 profiling. TCRdb recomputed calls from the reads with MiXCR, one row per CDR3 protein. The sample contains some 280,000 distinct CDR3 sequences, around 60% of which appear only once. This chain joins TRBV7-8 and TRBJ2-1, with a possible D match to TRBD2 (5 bases). This clonotype was sampled from a human donor with severe aplastic anemia or a healthy control (not recorded which). The sequencing input was sorted CD4+, CD8+, or CD8+CD57+ T cells (not recorded which) from PBMCs. CDR3 loop: CASSLVRGNEQFF. For the CDR3, the DNA is TGTGCCAGCAGCTTAGTCCGGGGCAATGAGCAGTTCTTC. The full variable domain, rest sourced from reference TRBV7-8 and TRBJ2-1, is GAGVSQSPRYKVAKRGQDVALRCDPISGHVSLFWYQQALGQGPEFLTYFQNEAQLDKSGLPSDRFFAERPEGSVSTLKIQRTQQEDSAVYLCASSLVRGNEQFFGPGTRLTVL.